This entry lists 15 T cell receptor beta chains sequenced from one sample in a study of blood T cells in healthy people across ages. It was with a sample-barcoded 5' primer and a J-beta primer mix that a second PCR of about 7 to 12 cycles was run. TCRdb called the 5' RACE reads again in MiXCR, with one record for every CDR3 protein. The data show roughly 800,000 distinct CDR3 sequences, with 58% seen just once and around 20% held by the top ten. The specimen sequenced was blood. The receptors here all came from a man aged 25-45 years in good health.

J is TRBJ2-7 and V is TRBV12-3 or TRBV12-4, with 9 positions matching TRBD1. After removal of 6 bases from V and 10 bases from J, the junction contained 7 bases not matched to a gene. CDR3 length: 12 amino acids. The CDR3 reads CASSRGTGNQYF. In nucleotides, the CDR3 is TGTGCCAGCAGCCGAGGGACAGGGAATCAGTACTTC.

The V and J genes are TRBV4-1 and TRBJ2-1; the D is unclear. Germline-derived CDR1 and CDR2 are MGHRA and YSYEKL. The CDR3 loop spans 15 amino acids. Trimming cost V 0 bases and J 9 bases, with 15 bases left between them. The CDR3 bases are TGCGCCAGCAGCCAAGATAATCCCCCAATAAGTGAGCAGTTCTTC. Its translation: CASSQDNPPISEQFF.

The V and J genes are TRBV9 and TRBJ2-7, with TRBD2 identical over 8 bases. Germline-derived CDR1 and CDR2 are SGDLS and YYNGEE. The CDR3 loop spans 16 amino acids. V lost 3 bases to trimming and J lost 7 bases; unmatched junction nucleotides: 15. In nucleotides, the CDR3 is TGTGCCAGCAGCGCGGCATCCGGGAGGGACTACAATGAGCAGTACTTC. It encodes CASSAASGRDYNEQYF. The variable domain in full, completed from reference TRBV9 and TRBJ2-7, reads DSGVTQTPKHLITATGQRVTLRCSPRSGDLSVYWYQQSLDQGLQFLIQYYNGEERAKGNILERFSAQQFPDLHSELNLSSLELGDSALYFCASSAASGRDYNEQYFGPGTRLTVT.

The chain recombines TRBV5-8 with TRBJ2-3, with a weak D call TRBD2 (5 bases). Germline V gene lookup returns CDR1 SGHTS and CDR2 YDEGEE. Trimming took 5 bases from V and 4 from J, leaving 11 bases between them. The CDR3 has 13 amino acids. CDR3 nucleotide sequence: TGTGCCAGCAGGACCGAGAGGGCAGATACGCAGTATTTT. Encoded protein: CASRTERADTQYF.

The chain recombines TRBV25-1 with TRBJ2-3, with 7 nucleotides matching TRBD1. Losses at the gene ends were 5 bases for V and 2 bases for J; bases not matched to a gene: 4. Germline loops: CDR1 MGHDK, CDR2 SYGVNS. The length of the CDR3 is 14 residues. This CDR3 is CASSRTGHTDTQYF. The CDR3 DNA is TGTGCCAGCAGTAGGACAGGACACACAGATACGCAGTATTTT.

This clonotype was seen a few times. This sequence joins TRBV10-3 and TRBJ2-3; 7 bases match TRBD2. The CDR3 covers 15 residues. Germline CDR1 reads ENHRY; CDR2 reads SYGVKD. J was trimmed by 0 bases and V by 6 bases; bases with no gene match: 6. CDR3 bases: TGTGCCATCAGCCCAGCCGGGGGGAGCACAGATACGCAGTATTTT. This encodes CAISPAGGSTDTQYF.

The V and J genes are TRBV5-1 and TRBJ2-7; D is unresolved. Trimming took 0 bases from V and 3 from J, leaving 13 bases between them. The CDR3 loop spans 15 amino acids. CDR1 and CDR2 from the germline V gene are SGHRS and YFSETQ. The CDR3 sequence: CASSLALGRSYEQYF. The CDR3 region has the DNA TGCGCCAGCAGCTTGGCCCTTGGACGGAGCTACGAGCAGTACTTC. The full variable domain, in which reference TRBV5-1 and TRBJ2-7 provide the parts outside the CDR3, is KAGVTQTPRYLIKTRGQQVTLSCSPISGHRSVSWYQQTPGQGLQFLFEYFSETQRNKGNFPGRFSGRQFSNSRSEMNVSTLELGDSALYLCASSLALGRSYEQYFGPGTRLTVT.

This chain connects TRBV7-9 to TRBJ2-7; possible D gene TRBD1, 5 bases. CDR1 is SEHNR, CDR2 FQNEAQ, per germline (reference sequence). The CDR3 spans 14 residues. V was trimmed by 3 bases and J by 0 bases, leaving 9 bases between them. DNA of the CDR3: TGTGCCAGCAGCTTGACAGAACTCTCCTACGAGCAGTACTTC. Its translation: CASSLTELSYEQYF.

V usage is TRBV12-3 or TRBV12-4 and J usage is TRBJ1-6; the D is unclear. This CDR3 is built from 17 residues. The ends were cut back, 1 base at V and 9 bases at J, with 19 bases in the middle. The CDR3 region is CASSLVGYSHFVSPLHF. CDR3 in DNA: TGTGCCAGCAGTTTAGTAGGTTATTCCCATTTTGTTTCACCCCTCCACTTT.

This clonotype is a singleton in its sample. The V gene is TRBV7-9, the J gene TRBJ2-5; 11 bases fit TRBD1. The end of the DNA aligns better with TRBJ2-7, so the J call may be wrong. This CDR3 has 15 residues. Germline V gene data show CDR1 as SEHNR and CDR2 as FQNEAQ (reference sequence). The CDR3 is CASSLVTGTGGEQYF. The CDR3, as DNA: TGTGCCAGCAGCTTAGTAACCGGGACAGGGGGCGAGCAGTACTTC.

The genes are TRBV5-1 and TRBJ2-1, with 9 nucleotides matching TRBD2. The germline gives CDR1 SGHRS, CDR2 YFSETQ. J lost 7 bases, V lost 1 base, and 9 bases had no gene match. The CDR3 has 16 amino acids. For the CDR3, the DNA is TGCGCCAGCAGCTTGTTTGCAGGACTAGCGAGTAATGAGCAGTTCTTC. As protein: CASSLFAGLASNEQFF. The whole variable domain, remainder taken from reference TRBV5-1 and TRBJ2-1, is KAGVTQTPRYLIKTRGQQVTLSCSPISGHRSVSWYQQTPGQGLQFLFEYFSETQRNKGNFPGRFSGRQFSNSRSEMNVSTLELGDSALYLCASSLFAGLASNEQFFGPGTRLTVL.

The rearrangement joins TRBV4-3 to TRBJ2-1, with 14 bases aligning to TRBD2. The J call may be faulty, since TRBJ2-7 better matches the DNA end. Looked up from germline, CDR1 is LGHNA and CDR2 is YSLEER. This CDR3 is built from 15 residues. The CDR3 sequence: CASSRTSGGYNEQYF. DNA for the CDR3: TGCGCCAGCAGCCGGACTAGCGGGGGGTACAATGAGCAGTACTTC.

The chain combines TRBV4-1 with TRBJ2-5, with D possibly TRBD2 on 5 matching bases. The CDR3 consists of 16 residues. Germline CDR1 MGHRA, CDR2 YSYEKL. V lost 0 bases and J 3 bases, leaving 14 bases between the germline ends. The CDR3 loop is CASSQDRKGDKETQYF. For the CDR3, the DNA is TGCGCCAGCAGCCAAGATCGGAAGGGAGATAAAGAGACCCAGTACTTC.

The rearrangement uses TRBV7-9 and TRBJ1-2, with D maybe TRBD1 (6 bases). CDR3 length: 13 residues. Trimming removed 4 bases at V and 8 bases at J, with 14 bases between. Germline V gene data show CDR1 as SEHNR and CDR2 as FQNEAQ (reference sequence). CDR3 amino acids: CASSYLTGYGYTF. The DNA for the CDR3 is TGTGCCAGCAGCTACCTAACAGGGTACGGCTACACCTTC.

This clonotype has a handful of counts. The chain employs TRBV7-2 and TRBJ2-5, with TRBD2 matching over 10 bases. The J segment lost 2 bases and the V segment lost 3 bases, leaving 3 bases of the junction unmatched. The V gene's germline CDR1 is SGHTA and CDR2 FQGNSA. CDR3 length: 15 amino acids. The CDR3 here is CASSFTSGIQETQYF. The CDR3 nucleotides are TGTGCCAGCAGCTTCACTAGCGGGATTCAAGAGACCCAGTACTTC.